This T cell receptor beta chain derives from a study of blood T cell repertoires in COVID-19 (dated by TCRdb to the early 2020s). The study in broad terms: Samples from collaborators originated in the United States, Italy and Spain and spanned both the acute and convalescent phases of COVID-19. The prospective study material was composed of cDNA or gDNA derived from T cells, B-cell-depleted T cells, or PBMCs. The dataset comprised deeply sampled blood TCRbeta repertoires from subjects exposed to, actively infected with, or recovered from COVID-19. The repertoires were made available in a free public database intended to serve as a resource for research on the immune response to SARS-CoV-2. Samples came from the ongoing ImmuneRACE study (first 160 participants) plus 1,254 subjects from 6 global collaborators. Sample metadata almost always included a de-identified subject ID, COVID-19 status, age in years and sex. Where HLA class I and class II types were available, the types were taken from metadata supplied by the sample provider, not from assay-based typing.

Beyond this particular receptor, the publication reports: The amount of clinical and demographic metadata varied by source and participant and was provided uncurated.

TCRbeta CDR3 regions were amplified from genomic DNA by means of the immunoSEQ Assay, a bias-controlled multiplex PCR. The study's own analysis went as follows. Within the assay, amplification of reference gene primers was used to estimate how many nucleated cells each sample contained. To quantify the absolute abundance of each unique TCRbeta CDR3 rearrangement, sequence reads were collapsed and filtered. Productive Simpson clonality was computed per sample as the square root of Simpson's diversity index over productive rearrangements. The clones in this table, taken by TCRdb from immuneACCESS, are in-frame only. Not every clone is retained; where verified, under half of the shortfall comes from an unresolved V gene, and the cause of the rest is unknown. That table furnishes V, J and clone size, whereas the DNA furnished D and trimming. The sample contains about 80,000 clones, roughly 85% of them found a single time. 8.5% to 10% of the sample is taken by the ten largest.

One collaborating source in Seattle enrolled patients during active infection and followed them longitudinally through the course of disease. The collaborating institutions used their own protocols to collect whole blood in K2EDTA tubes. For TCRbeta analysis, collaborators shipped samples as frozen whole blood, isolated PBMCs, or DNA extracted from either of those sample types. Remarks on this clone: Its antigen is unknown. The record has no base qualities; no much larger clone is one base away.

Sequences SGDLS (CDR1) and YYNGEE (CDR2) are obtained from the germline V gene. The germline V end is reduced by 4 bases and the J end by 6 bases; junction bases left unmatched: 11. The CDR3 holds 16 amino acids from the cysteine to the phenylalanine. Here the CDR3 DNA is all that survives: 48 bases in frame from base 1. The sequence links TRBV9 to TRBJ2-1; the central 9 bases match TRBD1. Source material: peripheral blood. The receptor comes from a man over 45 with COVID-19, enrolled during active disease. The CDR3 sequence is CASSYGTGRLGNEQFF. The DNA is as follows: TGTGCCAGCAGCTACGGGACAGGGCGGTTGGGCAATGAGCAGTTCTTC.